The 24 T cell receptor beta chains reported below all come from one sample, sequenced in a study of cytomegalovirus exposure and HLA in healthy donors. Some clones are missing from TCRdb's copy, which holds only in-frame ones; the method was immunoSEQ multiplex PCR. The table shows more than 250,000 clones, with 87% occurring only once. The specimen sequenced was PBMCs. The receptors originated from a woman aged 30 to 39 in good health and CMV-seropositive.

The chain combines TRBV30 with TRBJ1-3; D not resolved. V was clipped by 0 bases and J by 4 bases, with 16 bases between them. CDR1 and CDR2 from the germline V gene are GTSNPN and SVGIG (reference sequence). The CDR3 loop spans 16 amino acids. CDR3 DNA sequence: TGTGCCTGGAGTGTACTTTCAGGAGTCTCCGGAAACACCATATATTTT. Amino acids: CAWSVLSGVSGNTIYF.

The chain uses TRBV28 and TRBJ2-3; possibly TRBD2 for D (5 bases). CDR3 length: 15 amino acids. Germline CDR1 MDHEN, CDR2 SYDVKM. Trimming cost V 1 base and J 2 bases, with 10 bases left between them. CDR3: CASSLFSGNTDTQYF. The CDR3 DNA reads as TGTGCCAGCAGTTTATTTTCGGGGAACACAGATACGCAGTATTTT.

The rearrangement links TRBV2 to TRBJ1-2, with TRBD1 matching over 9 bases. The germline V gene encodes CDR1 SNHLY and CDR2 FYNNEI. The CDR3 sequence is 14 residues long. Trimming at V came to 11 bases and at J to 0 bases, leaving 7 bases not matched to a gene. The chain's CDR3 is CAVTGGHSNYGYTF. Here the CDR3 DNA reads TGTGCCGTTACAGGGGGCCATTCTAACTATGGCTACACCTTC.

The chain joins TRBV10-3 to TRBJ1-5, with 8 bases matching TRBD1. The CDR3 loop spans 14 amino acids. V was pared by 6 bases and J by 4 bases, with 5 bases of the junction left unmatched. Germline CDR1 ENHRY, CDR2 SYGVKD. In nucleotides, the CDR3 is TGTGCCATCAGGGCTGGGACAGGAAATCAGCCCCAGCATTTT. It is translated as CAIRAGTGNQPQHF.

The chain is built from TRBV28 and TRBJ2-7; no clear D. There are 14 residues in the CDR3. Germline CDR1 MDHEN, CDR2 SYDVKM. V lost 5 bases to trimming and J lost 6 bases, with 17 bases between them. CDR3 region: CASSLSDGFGEQYF. CDR3 nucleotides: TGTGCCAGCAGTCTCTCCGACGGGTTCGGCGAGCAGTACTTC.

The chain joins TRBV6-5 to TRBJ2-7; 12 nucleotides line up with TRBD2. The CDR3 runs 14 residues. CDR1 MNHEY and CDR2 SVGAGI come from the germline V gene. The V gene end was trimmed by 6 bases and the J gene end by 5 bases; junction bases not matched to a gene: 5. The CDR3 spells CASSLAGGFDEQYF. The CDR3 DNA reads as TGTGCCAGCAGCCTAGCGGGAGGGTTCGACGAGCAGTACTTC.

This clone was counted a few times. V gene TRBV2 combines with J gene TRBJ1-5, with a possible D match to TRBD1 (5 bases). The CDR3 covers 13 residues. V dropped 6 bases and J dropped 7 bases, with 13 bases sitting between them. The germline gives CDR1 SNHLY, CDR2 FYNNEI. Here the CDR3 reads CASSFDRKQPQHF. CDR3 nucleotides: TGTGCCAGCAGCTTTGACAGAAAACAGCCCCAGCATTTT.

The V gene is TRBV7-9, the J gene TRBJ2-7; D remains unclear. The CDR3 has 13 amino acids. V was pared by 4 bases and J by 0 bases, with 7 bases between. Germline CDR1 SEHNR, CDR2 FQNEAQ (reference sequence). CDR3 sequence: CASSSEVSYEQYF. In DNA form, the CDR3 reads TGTGCCAGCAGCTCGGAAGTCTCCTACGAGCAGTACTTC.

The genes are TRBV9 and TRBJ2-7; 9 bases fit TRBD2. Germline V CDR1 and CDR2: SGDLS, YYNGEE. The CDR3 has 16 amino acids. V shed 0 bases and J 1 base; nucleotides not matched to a gene: 5. Here the CDR3 reads CASSVGSGGSSYEQYF. The CDR3 coding sequence is TGTGCCAGCAGCGTAGGAAGCGGGGGGTCTTCCTACGAGCAGTACTTC.

The genes are TRBV7-2 and TRBJ2-2, with 7 bases aligning to TRBD1. The V gene's germline CDR1 is SGHTA and CDR2 FQGNSA. Unmatched junction bases numbered 10, after V lost 7 bases and J lost 8 bases. The CDR3 spans 14 residues. CDR3 nucleotides: TGTGCCAGCAACAAACAGGGGAAGCGGGGGGAGCTGTTTTTT. As protein: CASNKQGKRGELFF. The full variable domain, with the rest looked up from reference TRBV7-2 and TRBJ2-2, is GAGVSQSPSNKVTEKGKDVELRCDPISGHTALYWYRQSLGQGLEFLIYFQGNSAPDKSGLPSDRFSAERTGGSVSTLTIQRTQQEDSAVYLCASNKQGKRGELFFGEGSRLTVL.

The chain is built from TRBV28 and TRBJ1-1; the D gene is possibly TRBD1 (5 bases). This CDR3 has 12 amino acids. The V and J ends lost 6 bases and 11 bases respectively, with 16 bases between them. Germline V lookup: CDR1 MDHEN, CDR2 SYDVKM. CDR3 in amino acids: CASRGLSENAFF. In DNA, the CDR3 is TGTGCCAGCAGGGGACTCTCAGAGAACGCTTTCTTT.

In the case of this clone: This CDR3 is also generated by other DNA sequences in the sample. CDR3 sequence (DNA): TGCGCCAGCAGCTTGGATAGAGATACGCAGTATTTT. It is translated as CASSLDRDTQYF. The chain uses TRBV5-1 and TRBJ2-3, with D unresolved. From germline, CDR1 is SGHRS and CDR2 YFSETQ. Trimming removed 0 bases at V and 5 bases at J, with 4 bases between. This CDR3 region has 12 residues. Full variable domain (outside the CDR3, taken from reference TRBV5-1 and TRBJ2-3): KAGVTQTPRYLIKTRGQQVTLSCSPISGHRSVSWYQQTPGQGLQFLFEYFSETQRNKGNFPGRFSGRQFSNSRSEMNVSTLELGDSALYLCASSLDRDTQYFGPGTRLTVL.

The chain links TRBV29-1 to TRBJ1-1, with 7 bases matching TRBD1. The germline V gene has CDR1 SQVTM and CDR2 ANQGSEA. The CDR3 is made up of 13 amino acids. J was trimmed by 5 bases and V by 7 bases; bases with no gene match: 10. CDR3 protein: CSAGTVRGTEAFF. The CDR3, as DNA: TGCAGCGCCGGGACAGTGCGAGGGACTGAAGCTTTCTTT.

This clone appeared a few times. J is TRBJ2-1 and V is TRBV19; 12 positions match TRBD2. J lost 4 bases, V lost 7 bases, and 17 bases had no gene match. The CDR3 contains 19 residues. Looked up from germline, CDR1 is LNHDA and CDR2 is SQIVND (reference sequence). CDR3 protein: CASMGGTSSGRGLYNEQFF. CDR3 coding DNA: TGTGCCAGTATGGGGGGGACATCTAGCGGGAGGGGCCTATACAATGAGCAGTTCTTC.

The rearrangement uses TRBV15 and TRBJ1-3; D remains unclear. The V gene's germline CDR1 is LNHNV and CDR2 YYDKDF (reference sequence). This CDR3 comprises 14 residues. V lost 7 bases, J lost 3 bases, and 13 bases lay in between. CDR3 region: CATTKAGVGNTIYF. DNA for the CDR3: TGTGCCACCACAAAAGCGGGAGTTGGAAACACCATATATTTT.

The rearrangement links TRBV11-2 to TRBJ2-7; D is ambiguous. Deletions cut 5 bases from V and 0 bases from J, with 14 bases between. The germline gives CDR1 SGHAT, CDR2 FQNNGV. The CDR3 is 15 residues long. CDR3 loop: CASSLETGYSYEQYF. CDR3 coding DNA: TGTGCCAGCAGCCTTGAGACCGGCTACTCCTACGAGCAGTACTTC.

The chain employs TRBV15 and TRBJ1-3; weak D call: TRBD1 (5 bases). Per germline, CDR1 LNHNV and CDR2 YYDKDF (reference sequence). CDR3 size: 20 residues. V was clipped by 1 base and J by 0 bases, with 22 bases between them. The CDR3 DNA sequence: TGTGCCACCAGCAGAGGAGGGACGGCAGCGATCCCAAACTCTGGAAACACCATATATTTT. Translation gives CATSRGGTAAIPNSGNTIYF.

Only a few counts were recorded for this clone. The V gene is TRBV27, the J gene TRBJ1-6; D uncertain. The CDR3 sequence is 13 residues long. Germline assignment: CDR1 MNHEY and CDR2 SMNVEV (reference sequence). The ends were cut back, 3 bases at V and 8 bases at J, with 8 bases in the middle. CDR3: CASSFAPDSPLHF. The DNA for the CDR3 is TGTGCCAGCAGTTTTGCCCCTGATTCACCCCTCCACTTT.

The genes are TRBV5-4 and TRBJ2-3; 10 positions match TRBD2. Germline V gene data show CDR1 as SGHNT and CDR2 as YYREEE (reference sequence). The CDR3 loop spans 15 amino acids. The junction had 5 bases not matched to a gene; V was cut back by 4 bases and J by 3 bases. CDR3: CASSVSSGRTDTQYF. Written as DNA, the CDR3 is TGTGCCAGCAGCGTCTCTAGCGGGAGAACAGATACGCAGTATTTT. Full variable domain (rest looked up from reference TRBV5-4 and TRBJ2-3): ETGVTQSPTHLIKTRGQQVTLRCSSQSGHNTVSWYQQALGQGPQFIFQYYREEENGRGNFPPRFSGLQFPNYSSELNVNALELDDSALYLCASSVSSGRTDTQYFGPGTRLTVL.

The DNA for the CDR3 is TGTGCCTGGAACCGACTACCGGGGGCAGATACGCAGTATTTT. Its protein is CAWNRLPGADTQYF. The rearrangement joins TRBV30 to TRBJ2-3; perhaps TRBD2 as D (6 bases). Trimming took 4 bases from V and 4 from J, leaving 15 bases between them. This CDR3 has 14 residues. Germline assignment: CDR1 GTSNPN and CDR2 SVGIG (reference sequence).

The chain is built from TRBV27 and TRBJ1-5; unclear D gene. The CDR3 has 13 residues. Germline V lookup: CDR1 MNHEY, CDR2 SMNVEV (reference sequence). The V end lost 5 bases, the J end lost 6 bases, and 11 bases lay between the germline ends. The CDR3 region has the DNA TGTGCCAGCAGTATTCGGGGAGGTCAGCCCCAGCATTTT. Protein: CASSIRGGQPQHF.

The chain carries TRBV28 and TRBJ2-3; D perhaps matches TRBD1 (5 bases). CDR1 and CDR2 (germline): MDHEN, SYDVKM. Trimming left V 5 bases short and J 3 bases short, with 15 bases between. The CDR3 runs to 15 residues. CDR3 amino acids: CASSEQGVMTDTQYF. The CDR3 nucleotides read TGTGCCAGCAGTGAGCAGGGCGTCATGACAGATACGCAGTATTTT.

The chain has TRBV15 and TRBJ2-1; D is possibly TRBD1 (6 bases). There are 14 residues in the CDR3. Between the trimmed V and J ends, which lost 0 bases and 7 bases, there was a span of 10 bases. The V gene's germline CDR1 is LNHNV and CDR2 YYDKDF (reference sequence). The DNA of the CDR3 is TGTGCCACCAGCAGAGATAACAGGGTAAATGAGCAGTTCTTC. It is translated as CATSRDNRVNEQFF.

The DNA of the CDR3 is TGTGCCAGCAGCCAAGAGGGTCGGGGAACCTACGAGCAGTACTTC. Amino acids: CASSQEGRGTYEQYF. This chain links TRBV4-2 with TRBJ2-7; possible D gene TRBD2, 5 bases. The CDR3 is 15 amino acids. From germline, CDR1 is LGHNA and CDR2 YNFKEQ. V was shortened by 0 bases and J by 2 bases, with 11 bases between the two germline ends.